These 23 T cell receptor beta chains share one sample of origin, sequenced in a study of blood T cell repertoires in COVID-19. The protocol was immunoSEQ multiplex PCR, while the TCRdb copy is restricted to in-frame clones and leaves out a portion. This table has about 55,000 clones, 90% appearing once. The source material was peripheral blood. Receptor source: a human donor with active COVID-19. The donor label of this sample is uncertain.

This clone appeared once. DNA of the CDR3: TGTGCCAGCAGCTTATTAGTGGGGACTAGCACAGATACGCAGTATTTT. It encodes CASSLLVGTSTDTQYF. J is TRBJ2-3 and V is TRBV7-9, with D possibly TRBD2 on 6 matching bases. There are 16 residues in the CDR3. CDR1 and CDR2 (germline): SEHNR, FQNEAQ (reference sequence). Trimming pared 2 bases from V and 0 bases from J, leaving 12 bases between.

The V gene is TRBV27, the J gene TRBJ2-7, with 13 bases that match TRBD2. J lost 2 bases, V lost 6 bases, and 4 bases had no gene match. Germline CDR1 reads MNHEY; CDR2 reads SMNVEV (reference sequence). The CDR3 extends over 15 amino acids. CDR3 in DNA: TGTGCCAGCAGGTCCGGGACTAGCGGGACCTACGAGCAGTACTTC. Its translation: CASRSGTSGTYEQYF.

This chain links TRBV4-3 with TRBJ2-6; D perhaps matches TRBD1 (6 bases). Deletions cut 1 base from V and 0 bases from J, with 13 bases between. CDR1 is LGHNA and CDR2 is YSLEER in the germline V gene. The CDR3 is 18 residues long. The CDR3 spells CASSQVLGALSGANVLTF. The CDR3 DNA reads TGCGCCAGCAGCCAAGTCTTGGGGGCTCTCTCTGGGGCCAACGTCCTGACTTTC.

This clone was observed once. The genes are TRBV6-2 or TRBV6-3 and TRBJ2-7, with 13 bases aligning to TRBD2. CDR1 is MNHEY and CDR2 is SVGEGT in the germline V gene. The CDR3 is made up of 16 amino acids. The V and J ends lost 5 bases and 0 bases, in that order; junction bases with no gene match: 4. CDR3 DNA sequence: TGTGCCAGCAGTAAAAGGACTAGCGGGAGCTCCTACGAGCAGTACTTC. It encodes CASSKRTSGSSYEQYF.

The chain couples TRBV4-1 to TRBJ2-2; 13 nucleotides match TRBD2. This CDR3 has 17 residues. Germline V CDR1 and CDR2: MGHRA, YSYEKL. The V gene end was trimmed by 6 bases and the J gene end by 2 bases; junction bases not matched to a gene: 6. CDR3 nucleotide sequence: TGCGCCAGCAGGCGGGGACTAGCGGGGACCAACACCGGGGAGCTGTTTTTT. This gives the protein CASRRGLAGTNTGELFF.

The chain combines TRBV4-1 with TRBJ1-4; weak D call: TRBD1 (6 bases). Germline V gene sequence: CDR1 MGHRA, CDR2 YSYEKL. CDR3 length: 13 residues. Trimming removed 3 bases at V and 7 bases at J, with 9 bases between. The CDR3 protein is CASSHSTGEKLFF. In DNA form, the CDR3 reads TGCGCCAGCAGCCACTCGACAGGTGAAAAACTGTTTTTT.

The rearrangement joins TRBV5-6 to TRBJ1-5; 9 bases are a match to TRBD1. The germline CDR1 and CDR2 sequences are SGHDT and YYEEEE. The CDR3 has 18 amino acids. J gave up 4 bases and V 4 bases, and 15 bases lay outside the gene matches. CDR3 in DNA: TGTGCCAGCAGCCGATTCGGATTACCGGGACAGGGAAATCAGCCCCAGCATTTT. Residues: CASSRFGLPGQGNQPQHF.

The chain is built from TRBV18 and TRBJ1-2; TRBD1 might be the D (5 bases). V was trimmed by 3 bases and J by 6 bases, leaving 14 bases between them. The CDR3 contains 14 residues. The V gene's germline CDR1 is KGHSH and CDR2 LQKENI. The CDR3 reads CASSPLQARNGYTF. As DNA, the CDR3 is TGTGCCAGCTCACCCCTACAGGCTAGGAATGGCTACACCTTC. The complete variable domain, with remaining parts taken from reference TRBV18 and TRBJ1-2, reads NAGVMQNPRHLVRRRGQEARLRCSPMKGHSHVYWYRQLPEEGLKFMVYLQKENIIDESGMPKERFSAEFPKEGPSILRIQQVVRGDSAAYFCASSPLQARNGYTFGSGTRLTVV.

The V gene is TRBV4-3, the J gene TRBJ1-2; D call uncertain. This CDR3 is 16 amino acids long. Germline values: CDR1 LGHNA, CDR2 YSLEER. With 1 base removed from V and 1 base from J, the gap between germline ends came to 13 bases. The CDR3 DNA follows: TGCGCCAGCAGCCAAGGGCTAGCGGCAAGTAACTATGGCTACACCTTC. Protein: CASSQGLAASNYGYTF.

The V gene is TRBV7-9, the J gene TRBJ1-5; D gene uncertain. CDR3 length: 13 amino acids. Germline values: CDR1 SEHNR, CDR2 FQNEAQ (reference sequence). The V and J ends lost 1 base and 7 bases respectively, with 8 bases between them. The CDR3 reads CASSLERQQPQHF. CDR3 DNA: TGTGCCAGCAGCTTAGAGAGGCAGCAGCCCCAGCATTTT. Based on the CDR3 plus reference TRBV7-9 and TRBJ1-5, the full variable domain is DTGVSQNPRHKITKRGQNVTFRCDPISEHNRLYWYRQTLGQGPEFLTYFQNEAQLEKSRLLSDRFSAERPKGSFSTLEIQRTEQGDSAMYLCASSLERQQPQHFGDGTRLSIL.

As regards this clone: Its ends do not fully match the called genes, so a read error is possible. V gene TRBV5-6 combines with J gene TRBJ2-3; a possible D gene is TRBD1 (5 bases). CDR3 size: 15 residues. Germline CDR1 reads SGHDT; CDR2 reads YYEEEE. The CDR3 is CASSPLHLATGTQYF. As DNA, the CDR3 is TGTGCCAGCAGTCCTCTCCATCTTGCTACAGGTACGCAGTATTTT.

The V gene is TRBV9, the J gene TRBJ2-1; D gene unclear. There are 15 residues in the CDR3. V lost 0 bases, J lost 6 bases, and 13 bases lay in between. From germline, CDR1 is SGDLS and CDR2 YYNGEE. For the CDR3, the DNA is TGTGCCAGCAGCGTAGGCAGGTCTTATTCCAATGAGCAGTTCTTC. This sequence encodes CASSVGRSYSNEQFF.

V is TRBV7-3 and J is TRBJ2-7; 8 bases are a match to TRBD2. V trimming: 1 base; J trimming: 6 bases; junction bases outside the gene matches: 5. CDR3 length equals 14 residues. The germline V gene has CDR1 SGHTA and CDR2 FQGTGA. The CDR3 here is CASSLKSAGVEQYV. The CDR3 region has the DNA TGTGCCAGCAGCTTAAAATCAGCGGGGGTCGAGCAGTACGTC.

Only a few counts were recorded for this clone. The V gene is TRBV4-3, the J gene TRBJ1-2; D call uncertain. V was shortened by 0 bases and J by 0 bases, with 11 bases between the two germline ends. Germline V gene data show CDR1 as LGHNA and CDR2 as YSLEER. The CDR3 length is 16 residues. CDR3 region: CASSQEVGESNYGYTF. The CDR3 DNA sequence: TGCGCCAGCAGCCAAGAAGTCGGGGAATCTAACTATGGCTACACCTTC.

This rearrangement joins TRBV27 to TRBJ1-1; a weak D match, TRBD1 (6 bases). The V end was cut by 4 bases, the J end by 0 bases, with 15 bases between. CDR1 is MNHEY and CDR2 is SMNVEV in the germline V gene (reference sequence). This CDR3 has 16 residues. CDR3 nucleotides: TGTGCCAGCAGTTCCATCCCCGCAGGGGTGAACACTGAAGCTTTCTTT. Translated, it gives CASSSIPAGVNTEAFF.

The chain links TRBV15 to TRBJ2-1, with 9 bases lining up with TRBD2. CDR1 and CDR2 (germline): LNHNV, YYDKDF (reference sequence). Trimming removed 7 bases from V and 3 bases from J; junction bases left unmatched: 4. The CDR3 runs 14 residues. Here the CDR3 reads CATNLAGLYNEQFF. Written as DNA, the CDR3 is TGTGCCACCAACCTAGCGGGGCTCTACAATGAGCAGTTCTTC.

This chain uses TRBV5-1 with TRBJ1-3; TRBD1 matches at 7 bases. The V and J ends lost 3 bases and 2 bases, in that order; junction bases with no gene match: 8. The CDR3 contains 16 residues. CDR1 is SGHRS and CDR2 is YFSETQ in the germline V gene. The CDR3 bases are TGCGCCAGCAGCTCAGTGACAGGGACCCCTGGAAACACCATATATTTT. Translating gives CASSSVTGTPGNTIYF.

The V and J genes are TRBV20-1 and TRBJ1-2; weak D call: TRBD1 (5 bases). This CDR3 is built from 13 residues. Germline CDR1 is DFQATT and CDR2 is SNEGSKA (reference sequence). V was clipped by 3 bases and J by 2 bases, with 10 bases between them. CDR3 sequence (DNA): TGCAGTGCTAGTGGGGAGGGGAACTATGGCTACACCTTC. Translating it yields CSASGEGNYGYTF.

The rearrangement joins TRBV14 to TRBJ2-3, with D unresolved. The CDR3 is 14 residues long. The germline V gene has CDR1 SGHDN and CDR2 FVKESK. The V end lost 3 bases, the J end lost 0 bases, and 7 bases lay between the germline ends. CDR3 protein: CASSQRISTDTQYF. The DNA for the CDR3 is TGTGCCAGCAGCCAGCGGATCAGCACAGATACGCAGTATTTT.

V gene TRBV5-6 combines with J gene TRBJ1-2; 7 bases fit TRBD1. Looked up from germline, CDR1 is SGHDT and CDR2 is YYEEEE. The CDR3 runs 16 residues. J was trimmed by 0 bases and V by 4 bases; bases with no gene match: 9. The CDR3 is CASSTNRGSANYGYTF. The CDR3 bases are TGTGCCAGCAGCACGAACAGGGGATCAGCTAACTATGGCTACACCTTC.

The J gene is TRBJ1-5, the V gene TRBV18; 9 nucleotides match TRBD1. Germline CDR1 and CDR2: KGHSH and LQKENI. The length of the CDR3 is 15 residues. With V trimmed by 3 bases and J by 4 bases, 4 bases remained unmatched. The CDR3 protein is CASSPGTGRNQPQHF. The CDR3 region has the DNA TGTGCCAGCTCACCCGGGACAGGGAGGAATCAGCCCCAGCATTTT.

The chain combines TRBV5-3 with TRBJ1-2; TRBD1 might be the D (5 bases). TRBV5-3 is sorted into the ORF group, with uncertain function. The CDR3 totals 20 residues. V lost 0 bases, J lost 0 bases, and 24 bases lay in between. The CDR3 is CARSLVGSVSTARPNYGYTF. The CDR3 nucleotides read TGTGCCAGAAGCTTGGTGGGTTCAGTCTCGACAGCCCGTCCTAACTATGGCTACACCTTC.

The V call is TRBV15, the J call TRBJ2-1; unclear D gene. CDR1 and CDR2 (germline): LNHNV, YYDKDF (reference sequence). The CDR3 is made up of 15 amino acids. V lost 5 bases to trimming and J lost 8 bases, with 19 bases between them. Written as DNA, the CDR3 is TGTGCCACCAGCTCTTCTGGTCAGCGCGCCGATGAGCAGTTCTTC. The encoded protein is CATSSSGQRADEQFF.